A selection of T cell receptor beta chains follows, all from one sample in a study of blood T cell repertoires in COVID-19. Clones were sequenced by immunoSEQ multiplex PCR, and TCRdb holds only the in-frame ones, with some missing. The table has around 190,000 clones, roughly 85% seen once; the top ten hold 9%. Sequencing used PBMCs or T cells enriched from blood (not recorded which). All receptors derive from a woman between 18 and 30 years old who had recovered from COVID-19. CDR3s include the opening cysteine and the closing phenylalanine or tryptophan. The D gene is left open where the match is weak. Clone size is shown for a subset of rows, as once, few, many or a class of expanded clone.

>.|.|TRBV28|TRBJ2-7
TGTGCCAGCAGTCCGCCAAGTGGGCGGGGATCCTACGAGCAGTACTTC
CASSPPSGRGSYEQYF
>TRBD2|once|TRBV5-4|TRBJ2-7
TGTGCCAGCAGCCGGACTAGCGGGGGTTACGAGCAGTACTTC
CASSRTSGGYEQYF
>TRBD1|.|TRBV29-1|TRBJ1-1
TGCAGCGCTTTAACAGGGGGTCCTGAAGCTTTCTTT
CSALTGGPEAFF
>TRBD1|.|TRBV24-1|TRBJ1-4
TGTGCCACCAGTGATTCGCGGGACAGGGAATGGCTAATGGGAAAACTGTTTTTT
CATSDSRDREWLMGKLFF
>.|.|TRBV7-9|TRBJ2-3
TGTGCCAGCAGCCCCGGGCGAGGTTGGGGGGTAAGCACAGATACGCAGTATTTT
CASSPGRGWGVSTDTQYF
>.|.|TRBV19|TRBJ1-1
TGTGCCAGTAATTCCGGGAACATGAACACTGAAGCTTTCTTT
CASNSGNMNTEAFF
>TRBD1|.|TRBV16|TRBJ1-2
TGTGCCAGCAGCCCCCCCAGGGGGGAGTACTATGGCTACACCTTC
CASSPPRGEYYGYTF
>.|.|TRBV11-2|TRBJ2-7
TGTGCCAGCAACCAAATCCTAGGGTTGGGGGGCGAGCAGTACTTC
CASNQILGLGGEQYF
>.|once|TRBV3-1/TRBV3-2|TRBJ2-7
TGTGCCAGCAGCCAATCGTCCTTCTACGAGCAGTACTTC
CASSQSSFYEQYF
>.|.|TRBV19|TRBJ1-1
TGTGCCAGTAGGCAACAAACGAACACTGAAGCTTTCTTT
CASRQQTNTEAFF
>.|few|TRBV30|TRBJ1-1
TGTGCCTGGAGTGTACTGACAGGAGAAGCTTTCTTT
CAWSVLTGEAFF
>.|.|TRBV5-1|TRBJ2-3
TGCGCCAGCAGCTATAACAGGGTAGGCACAGATACGCAGTATTTT
CASSYNRVGTDTQYF
>TRBD1|once|TRBV28|TRBJ1-5
TGTGCCAGCAGACGAGACAGGGTCAATCAGCCCCAGCATTTT
CASRRDRVNQPQHF
>TRBD2|once|TRBV28|TRBJ2-1
TGTGCCAGCAGTTTCCTGAGCGGGAACTACAATGAGCAGTTCTTC
CASSFLSGNYNEQFF
>TRBD1|.|TRBV6-5|TRBJ1-5
TGTGCCTGCCAAGGGACAGGGGGTAGCAATCAGCCCCAGCATTTT
CACQGTGGSNQPQHF
>TRBD1|.|TRBV24-1|TRBJ2-3
TGTGCCACCAGTGACCTAACCCCGGGACAGGGGGGTAGTACGCAGTATTTT
CATSDLTPGQGGSTQYF
>.|.|TRBV24-1|TRBJ2-6
TGTGCCACCAGTGACCCCACAGGGTTAGGCGGGGCCAACGTCCTGACTTTC
CATSDPTGLGGANVLTF